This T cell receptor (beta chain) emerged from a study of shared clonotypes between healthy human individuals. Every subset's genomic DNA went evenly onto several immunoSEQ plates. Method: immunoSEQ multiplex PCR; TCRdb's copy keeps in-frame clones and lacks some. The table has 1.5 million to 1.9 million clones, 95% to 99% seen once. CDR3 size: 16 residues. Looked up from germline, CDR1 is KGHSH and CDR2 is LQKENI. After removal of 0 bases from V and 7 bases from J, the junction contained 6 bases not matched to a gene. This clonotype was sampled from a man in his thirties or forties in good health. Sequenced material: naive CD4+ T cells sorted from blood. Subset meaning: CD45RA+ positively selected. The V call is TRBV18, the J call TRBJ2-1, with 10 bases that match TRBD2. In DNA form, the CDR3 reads TGTGCCAGCTCACCACCGTCGAGCGGGAGGGCGAATGAGCAGTTCTTC. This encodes CASSPPSSGRANEQFF.